The 21 T cell receptor beta chains given below trace back to one sample, sequenced in a study of blood T cell repertoires in COVID-19. Produced via immunoSEQ multiplex PCR; TCRdb's table is partial and in-frame only. The sample holds about 150,000 clones, approximately 83% seen once. The sample taken for sequencing was peripheral blood. These receptor sequences come from a woman in her sixties or seventies with COVID-19, enrolled during active disease.

J is TRBJ1-2 and V is TRBV18; D possibly corresponds to TRBD1 (6 bases). The CDR3 loop spans 14 amino acids. Per germline, CDR1 KGHSH and CDR2 LQKENI. V lost 3 bases and J lost 11, with 19 bases in between. CDR3 loop: CASSPGVSGGRYTF. The CDR3, as DNA: TGTGCCAGCTCACCCGGCGTTTCGGGGGGCAGGTACACCTTC.

The chain has TRBV2 and TRBJ2-1; 9 bases map to TRBD1. With 7 bases clipped from V and 5 bases from J, the junction kept 6 bases outside the gene matches. The germline CDR1 and CDR2 sequences are SNHLY and FYNNEI. The CDR3 length is 14 residues. As DNA, the CDR3 is TGTGCCAGCACCCGGGGACAGGGAGACAATGAGCAGTTCTTC. Amino acid sequence: CASTRGQGDNEQFF.

The genes are TRBV7-9 and TRBJ2-7; tentatively, D is TRBD1 (5 bases). The germline gives CDR1 SEHNR, CDR2 FQNEAQ (reference sequence). Trimming left V 0 bases short and J 2 bases short, with 5 bases between. The CDR3 loop spans 13 amino acids. CDR3 coding DNA: TGTGCCAGCAGCTTAGCAGGGGCCTACGAGCAGTACTTC. It specifies CASSLAGAYEQYF.

This sequence joins TRBV5-8 and TRBJ2-7, with TRBD1 matching 7 bases. Trimming at V came to 5 bases and at J to 2 bases, leaving 4 bases not matched to a gene. Per the germline V gene, CDR1 is SGHTS and CDR2 is YDEGEE. The CDR3 is made up of 13 amino acids. CDR3: CASRRTGTYEQYF. The DNA of the CDR3 is TGTGCCAGCAGACGGACAGGAACCTACGAGCAGTACTTC.

The rearrangement joins TRBV4-1 to TRBJ1-4; no clear D gene. Germline CDR1 is MGHRA and CDR2 is YSYEKL. V dropped 1 base and J dropped 5 bases, with 5 bases sitting between them. The CDR3 is 13 residues long. The CDR3 nucleotides read TGCGCCAGCAGCCAAGCAGGAAATGAAAAACTGTTTTTT. It codes for CASSQAGNEKLFF.

The rearrangement uses TRBV6-5 and TRBJ2-7, with TRBD1 matching 9 bases. The junction had 15 bases not matched to a gene; V was cut back by 10 bases and J by 5 bases. This CDR3 region has 15 residues. The germline V gene encodes CDR1 MNHEY and CDR2 SVGAGI. CDR3 coding DNA: TGTGCCACCTCGAGCAGGGGACAGGGAATTGACGAGCAGTACTTC. Amino acids: CATSSRGQGIDEQYF.

This rearrangement joins TRBV7-2 to TRBJ1-1, with D possibly being TRBD1 (5 bases). The CDR3 extends over 13 amino acids. Trimming took 4 bases from V and 3 from J, leaving 9 bases between them. Germline V gene data show CDR1 as SGHTA and CDR2 as FQGNSA. The CDR3 DNA sequence: TGTGCCAGCAGCTCCAGGGTGGACACTGAAGCTTTCTTT. Translation gives CASSSRVDTEAFF. The whole variable domain, remainder taken from reference TRBV7-2 and TRBJ1-1, is GAGVSQSPSNKVTEKGKDVELRCDPISGHTALYWYRQSLGQGLEFLIYFQGNSAPDKSGLPSDRFSAERTGGSVSTLTIQRTQQEDSAVYLCASSSRVDTEAFFGQGTRLTVV.

The V gene is TRBV19, the J gene TRBJ1-2, with D maybe TRBD1 (5 bases). The germline V gene encodes CDR1 LNHDA and CDR2 SQIVND (reference sequence). The CDR3 has 13 residues. V lost 3 bases to trimming and J lost 6 bases, with 11 bases between them. CDR3 region: CASSIPGLDGYTF. In DNA form, the CDR3 reads TGTGCCAGTAGTATTCCAGGGTTGGATGGCTACACCTTC.

The gene calls are TRBV3-1 (or the pseudogene TRBV3-2) and TRBJ1-3, with 7 bases identical to TRBD1. This CDR3 comprises 12 residues. The germline CDR1 and CDR2 sequences are LGHDT and YNNKEL (reference sequence). The ends lost 6 bases at V and 8 bases at J; junction bases unmatched: 4. DNA for the CDR3: TGTGCCAGCAGTTTCAGGGGGGACACCATATATTTT. This translates into CASSFRGDTIYF.

This chain connects TRBV24-1 to TRBJ2-2; D perhaps matches TRBD1 (6 bases). The CDR3 covers 13 residues. CDR1 is KGHDR and CDR2 is SFDVKD in the germline V gene. V was trimmed by 3 bases and J by 5 bases, leaving 6 bases between them. The CDR3 here is CATSDTGTGELFF. For the CDR3, the DNA is TGTGCCACCAGTGATACAGGGACCGGGGAGCTGTTTTTT.

The chain has TRBV5-5 and TRBJ1-5; the match to TRBD1 covers 8 bases. The CDR3 has 15 amino acids. CDR1 is SGHKS and CDR2 is YYEKEE in the germline V gene (reference sequence). V lost 1 base, J lost 6 bases, and 6 bases stayed unmatched. CDR3 in amino acids: CASSLQGAGIQPQHF. Here the CDR3 DNA reads TGTGCCAGCAGCTTGCAGGGGGCTGGGATTCAGCCCCAGCATTTT. Full variable domain (missing parts from reference TRBV5-5 and TRBJ1-5): DAGVTQSPTHLIKTRGQQVTLRCSPISGHKSVSWYQQVLGQGPQFIFQYYEKEERGRGNFPDRFSARQFPNYSSELNVNALLLGDSALYLCASSLQGAGIQPQHFGDGTRLSIL.

The chain carries TRBV28 and TRBJ1-6, with D tentatively TRBD1 (6 bases). This CDR3 is 15 amino acids long. V was shortened by 4 bases and J by 5 bases, with 12 bases between the two germline ends. CDR1 MDHEN and CDR2 SYDVKM come from the germline V gene. The CDR3 DNA reads TGTGCCAGCAGTTCCGGGACAATGGATAATTCACCCCTCCACTTT. Amino acids: CASSSGTMDNSPLHF.

The J gene is TRBJ1-1, the V gene TRBV19; D gene unclear. V gave up 0 bases and J gave up 6 bases, with 11 bases separating them. The CDR3 totals 14 residues. Germline V CDR1 and CDR2: LNHDA, SQIVND (reference sequence). The CDR3 is CASSIDYSIAEAFF. In DNA form, the CDR3 reads TGTGCCAGTAGTATAGATTACTCGATTGCTGAAGCTTTCTTT.

The genes are TRBV19 and TRBJ2-7; 12 positions agree with TRBD2. This CDR3 is 17 amino acids long. J gave up 3 bases and V 8 bases, and 14 bases lay outside the gene matches. Germline V gene sequence: CDR1 LNHDA, CDR2 SQIVND (reference sequence). The CDR3 bases are TGTGCCAGTGGACCGGGACTAGCGGGTAGCCGTTACTACGAGCAGTACTTC. Residues: CASGPGLAGSRYYEQYF.

The chain uses TRBV4-3 and TRBJ1-5; 9 bases map to TRBD1. The ends lost 1 base at V and 6 bases at J; junction bases unmatched: 1. CDR1 is LGHNA and CDR2 is YSLEER in the germline V gene. This CDR3 has 14 residues. CDR3 sequence: CASSQGQGGQPQHF. The CDR3 DNA follows: TGCGCCAGCAGCCAAGGACAGGGGGGTCAGCCCCAGCATTTT.

This rearrangement joins TRBV3-1 (or the pseudogene TRBV3-2) to TRBJ2-5, with TRBD2 identical over 10 bases. The CDR3 covers 15 residues. J was trimmed by 3 bases and V by 4 bases; bases with no gene match: 5. The germline V gene has CDR1 LGHDT and CDR2 YNNKEL (reference sequence). Here the CDR3 reads CASSLLAGAKETQYF. The CDR3 nucleotides read TGTGCCAGCAGCCTTCTAGCGGGGGCGAAAGAGACCCAGTACTTC.

This chain uses TRBV3-1 (or the pseudogene TRBV3-2) with TRBJ2-3; 10 nucleotides agree with TRBD2. V lost 1 base to trimming and J lost 4 bases; unmatched junction nucleotides: 5. Germline V gene lookup returns CDR1 LGHDT and CDR2 YNNKEL (reference sequence). The CDR3 consists of 16 residues. The CDR3 reads CASSQVWTSGADTQYF. In DNA form, the CDR3 reads TGTGCCAGCAGCCAAGTTTGGACTAGCGGTGCAGATACGCAGTATTTT.

This chain uses TRBV7-8 with TRBJ1-3; 8 bases are shared with TRBD1. This CDR3 contains 14 residues. V lost 5 bases and J lost 8; bases outside the gene matches: 8. Germline CDR1 reads SGHVS; CDR2 reads FQNEAQ. For the CDR3, the DNA is TGTGCCAGCAGCCCCTGGGACAGGTCTGACACCATATATTTT. This translates into CASSPWDRSDTIYF. Full variable domain (outside the CDR3, taken from reference TRBV7-8 and TRBJ1-3): GAGVSQSPRYKVAKRGQDVALRCDPISGHVSLFWYQQALGQGPEFLTYFQNEAQLDKSGLPSDRFFAERPEGSVSTLKIQRTQQEDSAVYLCASSPWDRSDTIYFGEGSWLTVV.

The chain couples TRBV11-3 to TRBJ2-2; D is perhaps TRBD1 (6 bases). The CDR3 is 15 residues long. CDR1 and CDR2 (germline): SGHNT, YENEEA. Trimming shortened V by 4 bases and J by 3 bases, and 12 bases separated the two germline ends. The CDR3 protein is CASSSSDRYTGELFF. The CDR3 nucleotides are TGTGCCAGCAGCTCGTCCGACAGGTACACCGGGGAGCTGTTTTTT.

The rearrangement joins TRBV4-1 to TRBJ2-3; 10 bases match TRBD2. Trimming took 0 bases from V and 5 from J; bases not matched to a gene: 8. The V gene's germline CDR1 is MGHRA and CDR2 YSYEKL. CDR3 length: 17 amino acids. The CDR3 nucleotides are TGCGCCAGCAGCCAAGAACGGAGCGGGGGGGCCGTAGATACGCAGTATTTT. Translation gives CASSQERSGGAVDTQYF.

The rearrangement uses TRBV25-1 and TRBJ2-7; D may be TRBD2 (5 bases). Germline CDR1 reads MGHDK; CDR2 reads SYGVNS. CDR3 length equals 13 residues. With 8 bases removed from V and 7 bases from J, the gap between germline ends came to 18 bases. The CDR3: CASGSTALGEQYF. The DNA for the CDR3 is TGTGCCAGCGGGAGCACCGCATTGGGAGAGCAGTACTTC.